This T cell receptor beta chain was captured in a study of cytomegalovirus exposure and HLA in healthy donors. PCR amplification relied on 60 Vbeta primers (plus 13 Jbeta primers). Study processing details: Later, an analysis found some 80 million unique TCR beta chains, and about 10 million of these were shared. Sequenced by immunoSEQ multiplex PCR; TCRdb stores in-frame clones only, minus some. The DNA was the basis for D and trimming; V, J and clone size are from that table. The sample contains about 100,000 clones, around four fifths of which appear only once. As for the donors, each was a healthy bone marrow donor. The sample comprised PBMCs. The source is a woman aged 55-69 years in good health and CMV-seronegative.

The DNA of the CDR3 is TGTGCCAGCAGCGCTCGGGGGGACGTTGAAAAACTGTTTTTT. Its translation: CASSARGDVEKLFF. This chain connects TRBV9 to TRBJ1-4, with D maybe TRBD1 (5 bases). Between the trimmed V and J ends, which lost 3 bases and 7 bases, there was a span of 13 bases. The CDR3 consists of 14 residues. From germline, CDR1 is SGDLS and CDR2 YYNGEE.